This TCR beta chain was found in a study of blood T cells in healthy people across ages. The CDR3 covers 15 residues. The germline V gene has CDR1 MDHEN and CDR2 SYDVKM. The ends lost 6 bases at V and 6 bases at J; junction bases unmatched: 4. Study results and caveats: Older age went with lower TCR beta diversity per million T cells, in a roughly linear way. Without sorted subsets, naive and antigen-experienced compartments could not be conclusively compared.

Next came a second PCR, run for roughly 6 to 11 cycles, which used a sample-barcoded 5' primer along with a J-beta primer mix. TCRdb passed the 5' RACE reads through MiXCR, listing each CDR3 protein once. The sample consists of about 1.6 million distinct CDR3 sequences, about 35% of them appearing once. PBMCs were isolated at a quantity of at least 6 million per sample. As for this clonotype: Its antigen is still unknown.

Material: blood. The origin of this receptor is a woman between 25 and 40 years old in good health. The chain employs TRBV28 and TRBJ2-1; 14 bases map to TRBD2. The CDR3 DNA sequence: TGTGCCAGCAGGAGACTAGCGGGAGGGATCAATGAGCAGTTCTTC. It yields the protein CASRRLAGGINEQFF.